A single sample gave rise to the 30 T cell receptor beta chains below, sequenced in a study of blood T cell repertoires in COVID-19. The repertoire was sequenced with immunoSEQ multiplex PCR; TCRdb's copy has only in-frame clones and lacks some. The data show about 200,000 clones, around nine tenths seen once. Sequencing was done on a sample of peripheral blood. Receptors were obtained from a man between 18 and 29 years old with active or convalescent COVID-19.

A single count supports this clone. The chain uses TRBV7-9 and TRBJ1-1; tentative D call: TRBD1 (6 bases). The CDR3 totals 14 residues. V shed 2 bases and J shed 10 bases, with 17 bases lying between them. Per the germline V gene, CDR1 is SEHNR and CDR2 is FQNEAQ (reference sequence). The CDR3 sequence: CASSLYQDRATAFF. The CDR3 DNA is TGTGCCAGCAGCTTATATCAGGACAGAGCTACAGCTTTCTTT.

The rearrangement joins TRBV7-9 to TRBJ1-1; no firm D call. The germline V gene encodes CDR1 SEHNR and CDR2 FQNEAQ (reference sequence). V was cut by 6 bases and J by 0 bases, with 11 bases left in between. The CDR3 consists of 14 residues. Written as DNA, the CDR3 is TGTGCCAGCAGTTCTGAGGAGTTGAACACTGAAGCTTTCTTT. Protein product: CASSSEELNTEAFF.

DNA for the CDR3: TGTGCCAGTAGTATGTTTGCGGGGGGAACAGATACGCAGTATTTT. Its translation: CASSMFAGGTDTQYF. The chain couples TRBV19 to TRBJ2-3, with 8 positions matching TRBD2. The CDR3 has 15 residues. V shed 3 bases, J shed 3 bases, and the junction held 5 bases outside the gene matches. Germline loops: CDR1 LNHDA, CDR2 SQIVND (reference sequence).

The chain joins TRBV19 to TRBJ1-6; TRBD1 is a possible D gene (5 bases). Trimming took 3 bases from V and 9 from J, leaving 18 bases between them. CDR1 is LNHDA and CDR2 is SQIVND in the germline V gene (reference sequence). The length of the CDR3 is 16 residues. CDR3: CASSIEAGRGSSPLHF. CDR3 in DNA: TGTGCCAGTAGTATTGAGGCAGGGCGAGGTAGTTCACCCCTCCACTTT.

This rearrangement joins TRBV7-8 to TRBJ1-1, with 8 bases fitting TRBD1. Germline V gene data show CDR1 as SGHVS and CDR2 as FQNEAQ. This CDR3 contains 17 residues. V was clipped by 1 base and J by 0 bases; unmatched bases: 7. The CDR3 DNA is TGTGCCAGCAGCTTAGGGACAGGGTCTTTCGTGAACACTGAAGCTTTCTTT. It specifies CASSLGTGSFVNTEAFF. Drawing the rest from reference TRBV7-8 and TRBJ1-1, the complete variable domain is GAGVSQSPRYKVAKRGQDVALRCDPISGHVSLFWYQQALGQGPEFLTYFQNEAQLDKSGLPSDRFFAERPEGSVSTLKIQRTQQEDSAVYLCASSLGTGSFVNTEAFFGQGTRLTVV.

The V and J genes are TRBV5-1 and TRBJ2-3; the match to TRBD2 covers 9 bases. V shed 0 bases and J 6 bases; nucleotides not matched to a gene: 2. CDR3 size: 14 residues. Germline CDR1 reads SGHRS; CDR2 reads YFSETQ. The CDR3 nucleotides read TGCGCCAGCAGCTTGGAGCGGGGGGTCGATACGCAGTATTTT. Translating gives CASSLERGVDTQYF.

The chain is built from TRBV6-6 and TRBJ2-7, with 9 bases matching TRBD1. CDR3 size: 14 residues. Germline V gene data show CDR1 as MNHNY and CDR2 as SVGAGI (reference sequence). V shed 2 bases and J 5 bases; nucleotides not matched to a gene: 4. Here the CDR3 reads CASSYPRQGDEQYF. As DNA, the CDR3 is TGTGCCAGCAGTTACCCACGACAGGGGGACGAGCAGTACTTC.

This chain links TRBV7-9 with TRBJ2-5, with 13 bases identical to TRBD2. Germline CDR1 is SEHNR and CDR2 is FQNEAQ (reference sequence). J was trimmed by 5 bases and V by 3 bases; bases with no gene match: 6. This CDR3 contains 16 residues. The CDR3 nucleotides read TGTGCCAGCAGCTTGGGACTAGCGGGGCCTCGGGAGACCCAGTACTTC. Protein product: CASSLGLAGPRETQYF.

Remarks on this clone: Other DNA sequences in the sample encode the same CDR3. The chain is built from TRBV9 and TRBJ2-3; no definite D call. This CDR3 has 14 residues. CDR1 and CDR2 from the germline V gene are SGDLS and YYNGEE. The V and J ends lost 0 bases and 2 bases respectively, with 7 bases between them. The CDR3 bases are TGTGCCAGCAGCGTAGGATCCTACACAGATACGCAGTATTTT. Translated, it gives CASSVGSYTDTQYF.

This clone has a single count. V is TRBV6-5 and J is TRBJ1-4; TRBD1 matches 8 bases. There are 14 residues in the CDR3. Germline-derived CDR1 and CDR2 are MNHEY and SVGAGI. After removal of 5 bases from V and 7 bases from J, the junction contained 6 bases not matched to a gene. The DNA for the CDR3 is TGTGCCAGCAGTATCGGGACAGGCCTTGAAAAACTGTTTTTT. This codes for CASSIGTGLEKLFF.

This chain uses TRBV6-5 with TRBJ2-7, with D possibly matching TRBD1 (6 bases). The germline gives CDR1 MNHEY, CDR2 SVGAGI. Between the trimmed V and J ends, which lost 5 bases and 2 bases, there was a span of 13 bases. The CDR3 is 14 residues long. The CDR3 bases are TGTGCCAGCAGTCGGGACATGGGGCCCTACGAGCAGTACTTC. This translates into CASSRDMGPYEQYF.

This clone was detected only a few times. The chain combines TRBV5-1 with TRBJ1-5; TRBD1 might be the D (6 bases). Germline V gene lookup returns CDR1 SGHRS and CDR2 YFSETQ. Trimming left V 0 bases short and J 2 bases short, with 12 bases between. This CDR3 has 16 residues. The CDR3: CASSLDGRGGNQPQHF. The DNA of the CDR3 is TGCGCCAGCAGCTTGGATGGCAGGGGAGGCAATCAGCCCCAGCATTTT.

This chain links TRBV29-1 with TRBJ1-2; 11 bases agree with TRBD1. The CDR3 sequence is 13 residues long. J gave up 12 bases and V 4 bases, and 10 bases lay outside the gene matches. Germline CDR1 and CDR2: SQVTM and ANQGSEA. Here the CDR3 DNA reads TGCAGCGTTGGGGACAGGGGGTTCGGTGGGGACACCTTC. This encodes CSVGDRGFGGDTF.

The CDR3 reads CASSVQGLDTEAFF. The CDR3 region has the DNA TGCGCCAGCAGCGTCCAGGGGCTGGACACTGAAGCTTTCTTT. The chain employs TRBV4-1 and TRBJ1-1; the D gene is possibly TRBD1 (6 bases). The CDR3 runs 14 residues. V was pared by 5 bases and J by 3 bases, with 13 bases between. CDR1 MGHRA and CDR2 YSYEKL come from the germline V gene.

The chain couples TRBV7-2 to TRBJ1-1; the D is unclear. The CDR3 loop spans 13 amino acids. Germline lookup yields CDR1 SGHTA and CDR2 FQGNSA. Trimming removed 5 bases at V and 4 bases at J, with 11 bases between. As DNA, the CDR3 is TGTGCCAGCAGCCACACCTCCTCCACTGAAGCTTTCTTT. This sequence encodes CASSHTSSTEAFF. Filled out from reference TRBV7-2 and TRBJ1-1, the complete variable domain reads GAGVSQSPSNKVTEKGKDVELRCDPISGHTALYWYRQSLGQGLEFLIYFQGNSAPDKSGLPSDRFSAERTGGSVSTLTIQRTQQEDSAVYLCASSHTSSTEAFFGQGTRLTVV.

This chain links TRBV6-2 or TRBV6-3 with TRBJ2-3; D is undetermined. The V end was cut by 0 bases, the J end by 6 bases, with 13 bases between. The CDR3 sequence is 15 residues long. Germline CDR1 is MNHEY and CDR2 is SVGEGT. The CDR3 sequence: CASSYSRRLPDTQYF. CDR3 coding DNA: TGTGCCAGCAGTTACTCTCGCAGGCTCCCTGATACGCAGTATTTT.

In DNA form, the CDR3 reads TGCAGTGCTAGTGATGAGCGGGGAGCCGGAGATACGCAGTATTTT. Protein: CSASDERGAGDTQYF. The rearrangement uses TRBV20-1 and TRBJ2-3; the match to TRBD2 covers 7 bases. V was clipped by 3 bases and J by 5 bases; unmatched bases: 11. CDR3 size: 15 residues. The germline CDR1 and CDR2 sequences are DFQATT and SNEGSKA (reference sequence).

The genes are TRBV7-9 and TRBJ2-1; TRBD1 agrees at 11 bases. This CDR3 region has 17 residues. V trimming: 0 bases; J trimming: 8 bases; junction bases outside the gene matches: 9. CDR1 SEHNR and CDR2 FQNEAQ come from the germline V gene (reference sequence). The CDR3 loop is CASSLALGTGGWDEQFF. The CDR3 bases are TGTGCCAGCAGCTTAGCCCTCGGGACAGGGGGTTGGGATGAGCAGTTCTTC.

The chain joins TRBV5-1 to TRBJ1-2; D remains unclear. The CDR3 extends over 14 amino acids. V was cut by 4 bases and J by 6 bases, with 16 bases left in between. Germline loops: CDR1 SGHRS, CDR2 YFSETQ. This CDR3 is CASSPAGRGDGYTF. CDR3 bases: TGCGCCAGCAGCCCAGCCGGACGGGGAGATGGCTACACCTTC.

The table lists this clone with a count of one. One junction end disagrees with the germline gene, perhaps due to a read error. The genes are TRBV7-7 and TRBJ2-7; D unresolved. Germline assignment: CDR1 SSHAT and CDR2 FNYEAQ (reference sequence). The CDR3 has 15 residues. The CDR3 loop reads CASSLDGGPAYEQYF. CDR3 nucleotide sequence: TGTGCTAGCAGCTTAGATGGCGGTCCGGCCTACGAGCAGTACTTC.

CDR3 nucleotides: TGTGCCAGCAGCCTGGAGACTGGGGCCAACGTCCTGACTTTC. The encoded protein is CASSLETGANVLTF. The rearrangement uses TRBV7-6 and TRBJ2-6; D gene uncertain. Trimming took 5 bases from V and 2 from J, leaving 7 bases between them. Germline assignment: CDR1 SGHVS and CDR2 FNYEAQ. The CDR3 has 14 amino acids.

The chain combines TRBV9 with TRBJ2-3, with TRBD2 matching over 16 bases. Germline-derived CDR1 and CDR2 are SGDLS and YYNGEE. J gave up 6 bases and V 3 bases, and 10 bases lay outside the gene matches. The CDR3 is made up of 18 amino acids. CDR3 protein: CASSGIGTSGGGRDTQYF. CDR3 nucleotide sequence: TGTGCCAGCAGCGGGATAGGGACTAGCGGGGGGGGGCGGGATACGCAGTATTTT.

The chain employs TRBV19 and TRBJ2-2, with D hard to call. The CDR3 loop spans 15 amino acids. Trimming cost V 7 bases and J 1 base, with 13 bases left between them. Germline CDR1 is LNHDA and CDR2 is SQIVND (reference sequence). CDR3 amino acids: CASTRSALNTGELFF. The CDR3 DNA reads as TGTGCCAGTACGAGGTCAGCTTTGAACACCGGGGAGCTGTTTTTT.

The chain couples TRBV24-1 to TRBJ2-2, with D tentatively TRBD2 (7 bases). The CDR3 extends over 16 amino acids. V was cut by 7 bases and J by 1 base, with 15 bases left in between. Germline CDR1 reads KGHDR; CDR2 reads SFDVKD. CDR3 amino acids: CATRRGGERNTGELFF. In DNA form, the CDR3 reads TGTGCCACCAGGAGGGGGGGAGAGAGGAACACCGGGGAGCTGTTTTTT.

This clone was seen only a few times. The chain is built from TRBV10-3 and TRBJ1-4, with 7 bases fitting TRBD1. Germline assignment: CDR1 ENHRY and CDR2 SYGVKD. Trimming cost V 1 base and J 8 bases; bases outside gene matches: 4. The CDR3 is made up of 14 amino acids. The DNA for the CDR3 is TGTGCCATCAGTGAGTGGACAGGCGGGGAAAAACTGTTTTTT. It codes for CAISEWTGGEKLFF.

This chain joins TRBV2 and TRBJ2-5, with 9 positions matching TRBD2. V was clipped by 4 bases and J by 7 bases; unmatched bases: 10. Germline V lookup: CDR1 SNHLY, CDR2 FYNNEI. This CDR3 has 15 amino acids. This chain's CDR3 is CASSGPSGTPGTQYF. The CDR3 DNA is TGTGCCAGCAGTGGTCCTAGCGGGACCCCAGGGACCCAGTACTTC.

This chain connects TRBV12-5 to TRBJ1-5, with 11 bases matching TRBD1. The CDR3 is 17 amino acids. Germline assignment: CDR1 LGHNT and CDR2 FRNRAP. V gave up 5 bases and J gave up 7 bases; unmatched junction bases: 13. This CDR3 reads CASGDISGQGAAQPQHF. CDR3 nucleotides: TGTGCTAGTGGTGACATAAGCGGACAGGGGGCTGCCCAGCCCCAGCATTTT. Complete variable domain (other parts from reference TRBV12-5 and TRBJ1-5): DARVTQTPRHKVTEMGQEVTMRCQPILGHNTVFWYRQTMMQGLELLAYFRNRAPLDDSGMPKDRFSAEMPDATLATLKIQPSEPRDSAVYFCASGDISGQGAAQPQHFGDGTRLSIL.

The table lists this clone with a count of one. This chain joins TRBV21-1 and TRBJ1-6; the DNA was not used to check the table's D call, TRBD1. TRBV21-1 is designated a pseudogene. This CDR3 is 14 amino acids long. CDR3 sequence reads: CASSKGRANSPLHF. CDR3 nucleotides: TGTGCCAGCAGCAAGGGCAGGGCAAATTCACCCCTCCACTTT.

J is TRBJ1-2 and V is TRBV30, with a weak D call TRBD1 (5 bases). The CDR3 runs 13 residues. Germline-derived CDR1 and CDR2 are GTSNPN and SVGIG (reference sequence). The V end was cut by 4 bases, the J end by 4 bases, with 13 bases between. The CDR3: CAWNSGRTYGYTF. The CDR3 coding sequence is TGTGCCTGGAACTCAGGGCGTACCTATGGCTACACCTTC.

This clone was picked up one time. This chain uses TRBV18 with TRBJ1-5, with a tentative D call TRBD1 (6 bases). V lost 4 bases and J 9 bases, leaving 19 bases between the germline ends. Germline CDR1 reads KGHSH; CDR2 reads LQKENI. The CDR3 covers 15 residues. The CDR3 spells CASSLGAQGLRPQHF. CDR3 sequence (DNA): TGTGCCAGCTCACTGGGAGCCCAGGGGTTAAGGCCCCAGCATTTT.